This record looks at one TCR beta chain sequence and its context. No antigen is known for it. This sample is drawn from a study of EBV T-cell therapy then PD-1 blockade in nasopharyngeal carcinoma. The treatment: AdE1-LMPpoly-expanded autologous EBV-specific T-cell therapy followed by anti-PD-1 nivolumab. Profiling relied on immunoSEQ multiplex PCR, and the TCRdb table lists in-frame clones only, not all of them. The table includes more than 20,000 clones, 82% detected once. This TCR was recovered from a man aged 40-49 years with nasopharyngeal carcinoma. The specimen was CD8+ T cells from blood, collected at day -245 from a patient whose treatment included autologous EBV-specific T cells and nivolumab.

The chain's CDR3 is CARSGRGLYSNQPQHF. The CDR3 bases are TGTGCCAGAAGCGGACGGGGGCTCTATAGCAATCAGCCCCAGCATTTT. V gene TRBV5-3 combines with J gene TRBJ1-5, with D possibly being TRBD1 (6 bases). TRBV5-3 is designated an ORF whose function remains uncertain. The CDR3 is 16 amino acids. V gave up 4 bases and J gave up 0 bases, with 14 bases separating them.